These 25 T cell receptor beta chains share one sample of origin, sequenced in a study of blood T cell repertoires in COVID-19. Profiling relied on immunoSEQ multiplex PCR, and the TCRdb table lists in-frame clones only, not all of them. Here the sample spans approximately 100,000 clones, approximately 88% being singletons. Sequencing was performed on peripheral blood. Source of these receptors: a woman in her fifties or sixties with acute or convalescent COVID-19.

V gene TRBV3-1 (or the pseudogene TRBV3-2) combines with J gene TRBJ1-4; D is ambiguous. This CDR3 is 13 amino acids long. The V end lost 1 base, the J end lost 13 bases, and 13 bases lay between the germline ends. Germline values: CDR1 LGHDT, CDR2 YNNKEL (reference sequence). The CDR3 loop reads CASSQGTAGGLFF. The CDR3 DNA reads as TGTGCCAGCAGCCAAGGGACGGCGGGCGGACTGTTTTTT.

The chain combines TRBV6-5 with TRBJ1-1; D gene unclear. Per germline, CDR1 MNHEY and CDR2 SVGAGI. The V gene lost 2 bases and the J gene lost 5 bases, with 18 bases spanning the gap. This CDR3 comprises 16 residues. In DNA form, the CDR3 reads TGTGCCAGCAGTTACCGCGCCCGGACCGGAGGGACTGAAGCTTTCTTT. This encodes CASSYRARTGGTEAFF.

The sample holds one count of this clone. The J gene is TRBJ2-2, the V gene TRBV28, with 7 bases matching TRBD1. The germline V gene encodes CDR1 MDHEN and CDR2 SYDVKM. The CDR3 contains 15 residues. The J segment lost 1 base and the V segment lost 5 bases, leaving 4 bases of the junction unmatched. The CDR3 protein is CASSPTGRNTGELFF. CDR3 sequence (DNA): TGTGCCAGCAGTCCGACAGGGAGGAACACCGGGGAGCTGTTTTTT.

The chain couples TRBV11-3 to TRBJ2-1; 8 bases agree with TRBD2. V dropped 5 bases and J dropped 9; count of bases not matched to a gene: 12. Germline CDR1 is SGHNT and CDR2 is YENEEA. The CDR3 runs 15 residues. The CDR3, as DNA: TGTGCCAGCAGCCTAGGAGGAAGCGGGAGTAGTGAGCAGTTCTTC. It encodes CASSLGGSGSSEQFF.

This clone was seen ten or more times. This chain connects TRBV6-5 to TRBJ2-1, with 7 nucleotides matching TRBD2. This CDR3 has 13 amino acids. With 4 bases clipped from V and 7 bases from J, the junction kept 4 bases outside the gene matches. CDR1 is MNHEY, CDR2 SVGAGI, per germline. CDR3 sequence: CASSSGLSNEQFF. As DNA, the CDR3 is TGTGCCAGCAGTTCGGGACTATCTAATGAGCAGTTCTTC.

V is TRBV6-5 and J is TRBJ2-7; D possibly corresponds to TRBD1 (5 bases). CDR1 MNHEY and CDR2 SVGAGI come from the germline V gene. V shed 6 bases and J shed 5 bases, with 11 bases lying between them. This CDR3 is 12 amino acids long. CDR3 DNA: TGTGCCAGCAGACGACAGCCTGACGAGCAGTACGTC. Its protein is CASRRQPDEQYV.

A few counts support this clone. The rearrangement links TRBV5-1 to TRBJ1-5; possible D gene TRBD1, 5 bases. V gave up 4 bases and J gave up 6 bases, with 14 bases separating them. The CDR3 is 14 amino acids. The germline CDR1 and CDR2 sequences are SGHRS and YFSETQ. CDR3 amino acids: CASSPDGQGQPQHF. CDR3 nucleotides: TGCGCCAGCAGCCCGGACGGTCAGGGTCAGCCCCAGCATTTT. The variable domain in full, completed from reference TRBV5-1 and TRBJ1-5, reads KAGVTQTPRYLIKTRGQQVTLSCSPISGHRSVSWYQQTPGQGLQFLFEYFSETQRNKGNFPGRFSGRQFSNSRSEMNVSTLELGDSALYLCASSPDGQGQPQHFGDGTRLSIL.

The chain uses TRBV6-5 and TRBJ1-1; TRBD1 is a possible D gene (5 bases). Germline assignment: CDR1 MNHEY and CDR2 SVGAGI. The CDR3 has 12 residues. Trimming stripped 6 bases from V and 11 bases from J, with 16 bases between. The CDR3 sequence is CASSLAAGRAFF. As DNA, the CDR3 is TGTGCCAGCAGCCTAGCGGCAGGGCGGGCTTTCTTT.

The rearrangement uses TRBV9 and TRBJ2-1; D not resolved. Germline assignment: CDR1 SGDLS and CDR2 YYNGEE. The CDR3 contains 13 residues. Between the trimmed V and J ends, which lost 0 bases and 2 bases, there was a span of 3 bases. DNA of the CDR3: TGTGCCAGCAGCGTAGCTCCCTACAATGAGCAGTTCTTC. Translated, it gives CASSVAPYNEQFF.

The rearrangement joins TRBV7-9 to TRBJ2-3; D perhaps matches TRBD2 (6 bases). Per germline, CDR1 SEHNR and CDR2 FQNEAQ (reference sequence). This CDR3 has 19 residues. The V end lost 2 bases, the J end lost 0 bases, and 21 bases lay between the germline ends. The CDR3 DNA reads TGTGCCAGCAGCTTATCGATCTTAGCGGAACATGCTAGCACAGATACGCAGTATTTT. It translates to CASSLSILAEHASTDTQYF.

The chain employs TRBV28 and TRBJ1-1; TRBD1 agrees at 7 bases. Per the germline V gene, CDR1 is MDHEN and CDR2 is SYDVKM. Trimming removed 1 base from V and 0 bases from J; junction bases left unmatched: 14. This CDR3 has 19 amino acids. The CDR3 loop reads CASSLSALTGSIVNTEAFF. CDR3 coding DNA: TGTGCCAGCAGTTTATCCGCCTTGACAGGGTCCATTGTGAACACTGAAGCTTTCTTT.

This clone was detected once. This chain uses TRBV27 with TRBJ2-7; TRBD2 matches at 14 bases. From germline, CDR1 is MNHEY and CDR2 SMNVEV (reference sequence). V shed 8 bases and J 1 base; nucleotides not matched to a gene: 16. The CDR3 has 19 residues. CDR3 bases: TGTGCCAGCTCCTTATTCTGGGGACTAGCGGGAGATCCTTCCTACGAGCAGTACTTC. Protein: CASSLFWGLAGDPSYEQYF.

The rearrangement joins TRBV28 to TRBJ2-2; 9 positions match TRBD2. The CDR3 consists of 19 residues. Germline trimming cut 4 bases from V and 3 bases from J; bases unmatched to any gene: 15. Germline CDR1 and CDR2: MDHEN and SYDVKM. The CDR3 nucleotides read TGTGCCAGCAGTTCCCCCTTAGCGGGAGTACCCAGGGACACCGGGGAGCTGTTTTTT. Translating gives CASSSPLAGVPRDTGELFF.

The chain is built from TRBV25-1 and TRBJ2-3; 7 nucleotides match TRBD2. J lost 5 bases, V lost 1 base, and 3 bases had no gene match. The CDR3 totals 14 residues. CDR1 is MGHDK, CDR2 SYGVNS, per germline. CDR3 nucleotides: TGTGCCAGCAGTGAATGGGGGGGGATAGATACGCAGTATTTT. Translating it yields CASSEWGGIDTQYF.

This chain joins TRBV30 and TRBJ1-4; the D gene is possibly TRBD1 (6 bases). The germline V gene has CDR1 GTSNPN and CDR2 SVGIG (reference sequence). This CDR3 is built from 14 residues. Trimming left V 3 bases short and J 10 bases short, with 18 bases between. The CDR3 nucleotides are TGTGCCTGGAGCGGACAGTTACTCTCCGTAAAACTGTTTTTT. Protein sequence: CAWSGQLLSVKLFF.

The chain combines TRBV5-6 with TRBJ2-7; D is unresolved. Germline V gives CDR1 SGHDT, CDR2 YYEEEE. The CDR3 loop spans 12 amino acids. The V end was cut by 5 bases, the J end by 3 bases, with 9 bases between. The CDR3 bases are TGTGCCAGCAGTCGCCAGGACTACGAGCAGTACGTC. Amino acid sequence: CASSRQDYEQYV.

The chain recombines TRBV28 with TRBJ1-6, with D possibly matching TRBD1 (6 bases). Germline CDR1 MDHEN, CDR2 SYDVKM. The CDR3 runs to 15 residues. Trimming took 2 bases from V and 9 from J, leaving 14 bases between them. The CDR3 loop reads CASSLARGQSSPLHF. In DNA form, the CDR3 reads TGTGCCAGCAGTTTAGCCAGGGGACAAAGTTCACCCCTCCACTTT. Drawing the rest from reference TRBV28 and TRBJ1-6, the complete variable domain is DVKVTQSSRYLVKRTGEKVFLECVQDMDHENMFWYRQDPGLGLRLIYFSYDVKMKEKGDIPEGYSVSREKKERFSLILESASTNQTSMYLCASSLARGQSSPLHFGNGTRLTVT.

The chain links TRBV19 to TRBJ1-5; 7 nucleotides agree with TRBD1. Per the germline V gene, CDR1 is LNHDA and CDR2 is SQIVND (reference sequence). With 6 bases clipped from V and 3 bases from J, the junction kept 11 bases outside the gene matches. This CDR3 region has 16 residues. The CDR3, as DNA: TGTGCCAGTAGCAAATTAGGGGGACAGAACAATCAGCCCCAGCATTTT. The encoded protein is CASSKLGGQNNQPQHF.

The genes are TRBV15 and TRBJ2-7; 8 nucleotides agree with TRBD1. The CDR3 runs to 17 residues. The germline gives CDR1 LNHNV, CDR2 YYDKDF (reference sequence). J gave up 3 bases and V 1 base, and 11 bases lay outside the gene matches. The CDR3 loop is CATSRGFLQGGGYEQYF. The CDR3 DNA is TGTGCCACCAGCAGAGGGTTTTTACAGGGGGGTGGCTACGAGCAGTACTTC.

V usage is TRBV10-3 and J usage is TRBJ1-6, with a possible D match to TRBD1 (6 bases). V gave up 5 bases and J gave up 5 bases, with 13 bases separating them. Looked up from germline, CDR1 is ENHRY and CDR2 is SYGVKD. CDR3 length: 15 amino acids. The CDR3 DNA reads TGTGCCATCAGTCAGGGGCTTGGGGATAATTCACCCCTCCACTTT. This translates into CAISQGLGDNSPLHF.

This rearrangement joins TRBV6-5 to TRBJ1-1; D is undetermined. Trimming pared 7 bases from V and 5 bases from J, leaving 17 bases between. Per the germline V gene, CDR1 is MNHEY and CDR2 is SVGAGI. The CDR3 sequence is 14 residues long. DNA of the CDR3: TGTGCCAGCAACCAAAAGAGAGGAAGGACTGAAGCTTTCTTT. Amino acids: CASNQKRGRTEAFF.

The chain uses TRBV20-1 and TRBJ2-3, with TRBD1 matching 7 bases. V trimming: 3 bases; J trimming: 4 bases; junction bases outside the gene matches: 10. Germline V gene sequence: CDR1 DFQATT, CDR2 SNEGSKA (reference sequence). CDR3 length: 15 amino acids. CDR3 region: CSASSNRGPSDTQYF. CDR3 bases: TGCAGTGCTAGTAGTAACAGGGGCCCCTCAGATACGCAGTATTTT.

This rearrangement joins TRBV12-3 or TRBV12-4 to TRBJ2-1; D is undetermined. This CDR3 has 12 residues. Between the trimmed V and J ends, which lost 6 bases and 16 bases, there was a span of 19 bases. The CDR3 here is CASSLTRGMNFF. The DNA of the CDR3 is TGTGCCAGCAGCCTGACCCGCGGAATGAATTTCTTC.

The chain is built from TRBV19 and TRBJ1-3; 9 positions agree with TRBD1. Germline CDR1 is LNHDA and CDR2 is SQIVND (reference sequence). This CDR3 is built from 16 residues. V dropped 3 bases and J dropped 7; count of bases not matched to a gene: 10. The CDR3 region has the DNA TGTGCCAGTAGTATCTATTCCGGGACAGGGCGGAACACCATATATTTT. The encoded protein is CASSIYSGTGRNTIYF.

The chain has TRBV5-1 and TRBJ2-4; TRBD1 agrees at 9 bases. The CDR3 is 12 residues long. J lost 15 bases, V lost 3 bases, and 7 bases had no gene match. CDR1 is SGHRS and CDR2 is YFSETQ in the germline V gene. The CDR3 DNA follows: TGCGCCAGCAGCTCGGGACAGGGAATCTTGTACTTC. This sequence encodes CASSSGQGILYF.